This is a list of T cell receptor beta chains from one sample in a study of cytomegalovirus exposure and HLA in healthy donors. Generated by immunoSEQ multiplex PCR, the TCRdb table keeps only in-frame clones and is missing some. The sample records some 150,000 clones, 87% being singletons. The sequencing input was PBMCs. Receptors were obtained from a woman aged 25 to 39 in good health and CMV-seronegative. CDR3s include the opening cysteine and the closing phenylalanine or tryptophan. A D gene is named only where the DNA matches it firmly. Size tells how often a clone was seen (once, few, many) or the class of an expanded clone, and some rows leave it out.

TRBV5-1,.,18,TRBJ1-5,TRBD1,TGCGCCAGCAGCTTGGCTGGCAGGGGGCGAGTTAGCAATCAGCCCCAGCATTTT,CASSLAGRGRVSNQPQHF
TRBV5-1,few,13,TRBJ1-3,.,TGCGCCAGCAGCCAGGGCGGTGGAAACACCATATATTTT,CASSQGGGNTIYF
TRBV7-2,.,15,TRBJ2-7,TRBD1,TGTGCCAGCAGCGTCCGGGACAGGAGCTCCTACGAGCAGTACTTC,CASSVRDRSSYEQYF
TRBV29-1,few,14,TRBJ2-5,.,TGCAGCGTTGTAATAGCGTGGTCTAAAGAGACCCAGTACTTC,CSVVIAWSKETQYF
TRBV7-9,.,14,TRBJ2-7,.,TGTGCCAGCAGCTCCGAAGGGACAAAAGACGAGCAGTACTTC,CASSSEGTKDEQYF
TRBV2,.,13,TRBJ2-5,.,TGTGCCAGCACGGTACTAGATCAAGAGACCCAGTACTTC,CASTVLDQETQYF
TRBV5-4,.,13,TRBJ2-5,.,TGTGCCAGCAGCTTTGGTCCCGAAGAGATCCAGTACTTC,CASSFGPEEIQYF
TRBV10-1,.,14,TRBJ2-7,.,TGCGCCAGCGCCTCAGGGGACATCGGATACGAGCAGTACTTC,CASASGDIGYEQYF
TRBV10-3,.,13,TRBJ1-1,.,TGTGCCATCAGGACGACAGCGAACACTGAAGCTTTCTTT,CAIRTTANTEAFF
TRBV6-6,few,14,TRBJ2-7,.,TGTGCCAGCAGTTCGATCAGGGGTTCCTACGAGCAGTACTTC,CASSSIRGSYEQYF
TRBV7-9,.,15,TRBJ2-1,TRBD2,TGTGCCAGCAGCTTGGAGGGTAGGACTAGTTTTGGGCAGTTCTTC,CASSLEGRTSFGQFF
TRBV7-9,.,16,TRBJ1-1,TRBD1,TGTGCCAGCAGCTTAGCAGGGGGCGGTTCGGACACTGAAGCTTTCTTT,CASSLAGGGSDTEAFF
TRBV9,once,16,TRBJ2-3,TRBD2,TGTGCCAGCAGCGTAGGACCAGAACTAGCGGGAGAAACGCAGTATTTT,CASSVGPELAGETQYF
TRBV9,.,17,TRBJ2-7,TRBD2,TGTGCCAGCAGCGTAGCTCCTAGCGGGGGGCCGGGGGGCGAGCAGTACTTC,CASSVAPSGGPGGEQYF
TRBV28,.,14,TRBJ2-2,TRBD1,TGTGCCATCCCCGGGACAGGGGGCCCCGGGGAGCTGTTTTTT,CAIPGTGGPGELFF
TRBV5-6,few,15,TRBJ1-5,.,TGTGCCAGCAGCCGTGCGGGGGGCTCAAATCAGCCCCAGCATTTT,CASSRAGGSNQPQHF
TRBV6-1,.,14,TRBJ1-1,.,TGTGCCAGCAGTGGAAACAGGGCGAACACTGAAGCTTTCTTT,CASSGNRANTEAFF
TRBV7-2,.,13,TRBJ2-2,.,TGTGCCAGCAGCGTACTAGGCACCGGGGAGCTGTTTTTT,CASSVLGTGELFF
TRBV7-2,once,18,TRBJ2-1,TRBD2,TGTGCCAGCAGCTTACGGGGGCCTAGCGGGGGCATTCACAATGAGCAGTTCTTC,CASSLRGPSGGIHNEQFF
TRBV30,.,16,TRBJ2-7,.,TGTGCCTGGAGTGTACCGGGGGACTGGGTCACCTACGAGCAGTACTTC,CAWSVPGDWVTYEQYF
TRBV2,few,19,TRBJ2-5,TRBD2,TGTGCCAGCAGGAAGGGGGTCCGGGGACTAGCGGGGGGCGAGGGGACCCAGTACTTC,CASRKGVRGLAGGEGTQYF
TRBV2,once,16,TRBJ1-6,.,TGTGCCAGCACGGGTGGGGCCTACGGGTATAATTCACCCCTCCACTTT,CASTGGAYGYNSPLHF
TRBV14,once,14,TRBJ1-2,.,TGTGCCAGCAGCCAAGATTCGGGAGGCTATGGCTACACCTTC,CASSQDSGGYGYTF
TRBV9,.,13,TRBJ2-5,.,TGTGCCAGCAGCCTAAACAGGAAAGAGACCCAGTACTTC,CASSLNRKETQYF
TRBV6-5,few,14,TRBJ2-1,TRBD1,TGTGCCAGCAGATCCAGGACAGGGTGGAATGAGCAGTTCTTC,CASRSRTGWNEQFF
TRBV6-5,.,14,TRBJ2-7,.,TGTGCCAGCAGCTCAAACGACAGGCCCCACGAGCAGTACTTC,CASSSNDRPHEQYF
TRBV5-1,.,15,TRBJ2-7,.,TGCGCCAGCAGCCCCAGCGGACAGATTTCCTACGAGCAGTACTTC,CASSPSGQISYEQYF
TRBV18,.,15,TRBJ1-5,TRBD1,TGTGCCAGCTCGACCACTGGACAGGTTAATCAGCCCCAGCATTTT,CASSTTGQVNQPQHF
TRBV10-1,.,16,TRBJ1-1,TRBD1,TGCGCCAGCAGCCTGGGACAGGGGGCTGGGAACACTGAAGCTTTCTTT,CASSLGQGAGNTEAFF
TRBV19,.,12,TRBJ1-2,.,TGTGCCAGCTATCGGGGGTTGCATGGCTACACCTTC,CASYRGLHGYTF
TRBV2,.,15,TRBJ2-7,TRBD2,TGTGCCAGCAGTGAAGCGGGTCTAGCGGGAGCCGAGCAGTACTTC,CASSEAGLAGAEQYF
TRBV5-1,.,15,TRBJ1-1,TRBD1,TGCGCCAGCAGCTCGCAGACAGGGGGCGGCACTGAAGCTTTCTTT,CASSSQTGGGTEAFF
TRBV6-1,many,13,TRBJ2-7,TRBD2,TGTGCCAGCAGTGATGGACTAGTTCACGAGCAGTACTTC,CASSDGLVHEQYF
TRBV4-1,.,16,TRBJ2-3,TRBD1,TGCGCCAGCCAGGGGTTAGGACAGGGGAGAACAGATACGCAGTATTTT,CASQGLGQGRTDTQYF
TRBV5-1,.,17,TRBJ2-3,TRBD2,TGCGCCAGCAGCTCCCAGACTAGCGGGGGGGCCTGGGATACGCAGTATTTT,CASSSQTSGGAWDTQYF
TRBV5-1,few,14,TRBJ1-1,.,TGCGCCAGCAGCAGTAGGGGGATGAACACTGAAGCTTTCTTT,CASSSRGMNTEAFF
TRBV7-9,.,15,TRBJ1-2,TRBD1,TGTGCCAGCAGCTCGCCGACAGGGCCTAACTATGGCTACACCTTC,CASSSPTGPNYGYTF
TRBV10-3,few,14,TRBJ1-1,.,TGTGCCATCAGTGATCAGGTACTGAACACTGAAGCTTTCTTT,CAISDQVLNTEAFF
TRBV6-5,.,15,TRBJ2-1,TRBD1,TGTGCCAGCAGAACAGGACAGGGGTTTGGGTATGAGCAGTTCTTC,CASRTGQGFGYEQFF
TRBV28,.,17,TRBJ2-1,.,TGTGCCACCCTATCACTCGGCGAGGCTAACTCCTACAATGAGCAGTTCTTC,CATLSLGEANSYNEQFF
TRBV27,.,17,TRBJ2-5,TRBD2,TGTGCCAGCAGTTTACGGTTCGGGGCAGGGAGGGGAGAGACCCAGTACTTC,CASSLRFGAGRGETQYF
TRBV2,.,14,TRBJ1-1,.,TGTGCCAGCAGTGAACCAGATTTCAACACTGAAGCTTTCTTT,CASSEPDFNTEAFF
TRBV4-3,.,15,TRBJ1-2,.,TGCGCCAGCAGCCCCAATTTGGCGGCTAACTATGGCTACACCTTC,CASSPNLAANYGYTF
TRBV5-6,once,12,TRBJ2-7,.,TGTGCCAGCAGCCTTCAGGGTTACGAGCAGTACTTC,CASSLQGYEQYF
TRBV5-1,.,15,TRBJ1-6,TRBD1,TGCGCCAGCACCCGGGACAGCCCTGATAATTCACCCCTCCACTTT,CASTRDSPDNSPLHF
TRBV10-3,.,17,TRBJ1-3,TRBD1,TGTGCCATCAGTGAACCCGGACAGGGGAACTCTGGAAACACCATATATTTT,CAISEPGQGNSGNTIYF
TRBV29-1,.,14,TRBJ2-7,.,TGCAGCGTTGCGAACAAGTTAAGCTCCTACGAGCAGTACTTC,CSVANKLSSYEQYF
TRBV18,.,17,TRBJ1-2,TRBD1,TGTGCCAGCTCACCGAGCGACAGGGCGTTTGGGGACTATGGCTACACCTTC,CASSPSDRAFGDYGYTF
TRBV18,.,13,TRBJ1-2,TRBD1,TGTGCCAGCTCACAATGGGACAGGGAAGGCTACACCTTC,CASSQWDREGYTF
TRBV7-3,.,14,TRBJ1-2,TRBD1,TGTGCCAGCAGCTCAGGACCGACAGGGGTCGGCTACACCTTC,CASSSGPTGVGYTF
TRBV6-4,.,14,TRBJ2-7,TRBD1,TGTGCCAGCAGTGTCGGGACAGGGGGCTACGAGCAGTACTTC,CASSVGTGGYEQYF
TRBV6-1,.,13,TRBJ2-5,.,TGTGCCACCCGTCGGGCAGGGTCCGAGACCCAGTACTTC,CATRRAGSETQYF
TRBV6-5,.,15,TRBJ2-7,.,TGTGCCAGCAGTTTCAGGACAGCGTTCTCCTACGAGCAGTACTTC,CASSFRTAFSYEQYF